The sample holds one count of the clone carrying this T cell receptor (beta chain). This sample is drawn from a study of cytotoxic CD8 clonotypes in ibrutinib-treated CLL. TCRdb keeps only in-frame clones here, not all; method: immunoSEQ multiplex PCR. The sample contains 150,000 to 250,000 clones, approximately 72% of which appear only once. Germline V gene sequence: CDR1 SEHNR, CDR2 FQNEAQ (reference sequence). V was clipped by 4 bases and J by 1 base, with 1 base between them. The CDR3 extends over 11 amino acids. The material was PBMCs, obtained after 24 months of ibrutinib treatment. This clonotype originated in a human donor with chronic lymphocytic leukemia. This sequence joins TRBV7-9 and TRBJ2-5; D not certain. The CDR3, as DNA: TGTGCCAGCAGCTCCCAAGAGACCCAGTACTTC. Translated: CASSSQETQYF.